The clone carrying this T cell receptor beta chain turned up a few times. TCRdb called the RT-PCR reads again in MiXCR, with one record for every CDR3 protein. The table has about a million distinct CDR3 sequences, about a sixth seen once. This CDR3 is 16 amino acids long. The sample comes from a study of patients and donors after allogeneic stem cell transplantation. The rearrangement uses TRBV21-1 and TRBJ2-7; the table assigns TRBD1, which was not confirmed against the DNA. TRBV21-1 is a known pseudogene. The sequencing sample was made of blood, either unsorted or a sorted T cell fraction (not recorded which). This sequence originates from a human donor who was either an allogeneic HSCT recipient or a stem cell or donor lymphocyte infusion donor (not recorded which). It is not recorded whose cells these are; they may come from a transplant donor. CDR3 nucleotides: TGTGCCAGCAGCCCCCCGGTAGGGACACAATCCTACGAGCAGTACTTC. Translating gives CASSPPVGTQSYEQYF.